These 31 T cell receptor beta chains were sequenced from one sample in a study of T cell clonality in common variable immunodeficiency. Using immunoSEQ multiplex PCR, the repertoire was profiled, and TCRdb retains in-frame clones only, with some absent. Listed for the sample are about 81,000 clones, none seen a single time. The sample taken for sequencing was peripheral blood mononuclear cells. The receptors here all came from a person aged 18-69 years in good health.

A note on this clone: The CDR3 extends 3 residues past the end of the read, so its final part is completed from the germline J gene. J is TRBJ2-5 and V is TRBV5-1; TRBD2 is a possible D gene (6 bases). Germline-derived CDR1 and CDR2 are SGHRS and YFSETQ. The length of the CDR3 is 12 residues. Between the trimmed V and J ends, which lost 4 bases and 5 bases, there was a span of 9 bases. The sequenced part of the CDR3 DNA is TGCGCCAGCAGCGGAGGAGGGGAGACC. This translates into CASSGGGET. The CDR3, in full, reads CASSGGGETQYF.

This clone came up many times. From the germline J gene comes the end of the CDR3, since the read stops 3 residues before it. This chain connects TRBV5-1 to TRBJ2-7; D gene uncertain. Deletions cut 5 bases from V and 4 bases from J, with 13 bases between. Per germline, CDR1 SGHRS and CDR2 YFSETQ. The CDR3 is made up of 13 amino acids. CDR3 bases read: TGCGCCAGCAGTTTAGAAAACCTATACGAG. Protein product: CASSLENLYE. The whole CDR3 reads CASSLENLYEQYF.

This clone showed up just a few times. The read comes to an end 3 residues before the CDR3 does, leaving the germline J gene to fill in the end. The rearrangement uses TRBV5-6 and TRBJ2-7, with 9 bases identical to TRBD1. The V gene's germline CDR1 is SGHDT and CDR2 YYEEEE. This CDR3 has 14 amino acids. Trimming removed 4 bases from V and 3 bases from J; junction bases left unmatched: 5. Incomplete CDR3 DNA: TGTGCCAGCAGCCCGGGACAGGGCCGCTACGAG. Translation gives CASSPGQGRYE. The full-length CDR3 reads as CASSPGQGRYEQYF.

The sample holds many counts of this clone. The read comes to an end 3 residues before the CDR3 does, leaving the germline J gene to fill in the end. The rearrangement uses TRBV29-1 and TRBJ2-2; 8 positions match TRBD2. CDR3 length equals 15 residues. Trimming at V came to 4 bases and at J to 0 bases, leaving 4 bases not matched to a gene. CDR1 is SQVTM, CDR2 ANQGSEA, per germline. The CDR3 sequence is CSVGGRRTNTGELFF. CDR3 bases read: TGCAGCGTTGGCGGGAGGCGTACGAACACCGGGGAG.

This clone was recorded at least ten times. The CDR3 end is not reached by the read, which stops 3 residues before it; the germline J gene fills it in. The rearrangement joins TRBV12-3 or TRBV12-4 to TRBJ2-3; maybe TRBD1 (6 bases). V gave up 2 bases and J gave up 0 bases, with 18 bases separating them. This CDR3 has 18 residues. The part of the CDR3 DNA that was read is TGTGCCAGCAGTTTATACCCTCGGACAGACCTTAGCACAGATACG. Translated, it gives CASSLYPRTDLSTDT. The entire CDR3 reads CASSLYPRTDLSTDTQYF.

This clone was seen repeatedly, ten times or more. The read halts 3 residues ahead of the CDR3 end, with the missing end drawn from the germline J gene. The gene calls are TRBV28 and TRBJ2-1; D not certain. In germline, CDR1 is MDHEN, CDR2 SYDVKM. This CDR3 region has 14 residues. Trimming stripped 8 bases from V and 7 bases from J, with 18 bases between. Incomplete CDR3 DNA: TGTGCCAGCCTGAGTCCGACCGAAGGGAATGAG. Translating it yields CASLSPTEGNE. Given in full, the CDR3 is CASLSPTEGNEQFF.

There are many counts of this clone. The CDR3 end falls 3 residues outside the read, so it is completed with the germline J gene. The chain employs TRBV7-8 and TRBJ1-2, with TRBD1 matching over 8 bases. This CDR3 region has 16 residues. Germline assignment: CDR1 SGHVS and CDR2 FQNEAQ. J lost 0 bases, V lost 6 bases, and 9 bases had no gene match. Here the CDR3 reads CASRKDRGPSNYGYTF. The CDR3 DNA, read in part, is TGTGCCAGCAGAAAAGACAGGGGCCCCTCTAACTATGGC.

This clone was counted ten times or more. The read terminates 3 residues ahead of where the CDR3 ends, so the germline J gene completes it. The chain combines TRBV5-1 with TRBJ2-1; 7 nucleotides match TRBD2. Germline lookup yields CDR1 SGHRS and CDR2 YFSETQ. Trimming removed 0 bases from V and 4 bases from J; junction bases left unmatched: 10. This CDR3 region has 17 residues. Partial CDR3 DNA: TGCGCCAGCAGCTTGGGCGGGAGCGCTCATCCTTACAATGAG. Its protein is CASSLGGSAHPYNE. The entire CDR3 protein reads CASSLGGSAHPYNEQFF.

The sample holds a few counts of this clone. The sequence runs out 3 residues before the end of the CDR3; the remainder is reconstructed from the germline J gene. The chain has TRBV10-2 and TRBJ2-1; D perhaps matches TRBD1 (5 bases). V dropped 8 bases and J dropped 3 bases, with 20 bases sitting between them. CDR3 length: 16 residues. The germline gives CDR1 WSHSY, CDR2 SAAADI. The sequenced part of the CDR3 DNA is TGCGCCAGCCGCAAAGATGACAGTATATACTACAATGAG. It encodes CASRKDDSIYYNE. The whole CDR3 protein reads CASRKDDSIYYNEQFF.

This clone was found many times. The DNA ends 3 residues before the CDR3 does, and the rest of the CDR3 is filled in from the germline J gene. The chain recombines TRBV20-1 with TRBJ2-1; D is undetermined. CDR3 length: 16 amino acids. CDR1 is DFQATT, CDR2 SNEGSKA, per germline (reference sequence). Trimming shortened V by 0 bases and J by 4 bases, and 16 bases separated the two germline ends. The CDR3 sequence: CSARDDAGPFYNEQFF. The part of the CDR3 DNA that was read is TGCAGTGCTAGAGATGATGCAGGTCCCTTTTACAATGAG.

At least ten counts were recorded for this clone. The CDR3 goes on 3 residues after the read ends, and that part is filled in from the germline J gene. This chain uses TRBV5-1 with TRBJ1-2; possible D gene TRBD1, 5 bases. The germline V and J ends were trimmed by 4 bases and 5 bases, with 9 bases remaining between them. This CDR3 is 12 amino acids long. CDR1 and CDR2 from the germline V gene are SGHRS and YFSETQ. The chain's CDR3 is CASSQTDYGYTF. The part of the CDR3 DNA that was read is TGCGCCAGCAGCCAGACAGATTATGGC.

This clone was detected many times. The read falls 3 residues short of the CDR3 end, and the missing part is taken from the germline J gene. The chain carries TRBV6-1 and TRBJ1-5, with TRBD1 matching 11 bases. The CDR3 totals 15 residues. CDR1 is MNHNS and CDR2 is SASEGT in the germline V gene. The J segment lost 7 bases and the V segment lost 1 base, leaving 3 bases of the junction unmatched. This CDR3 is CASSEGRTGGQPQHF. Incomplete CDR3 DNA: TGTGCCAGCAGTGAAGGGCGGACAGGGGGCCAGCCC.

In its sample, this clone was seen many times. The observed sequence ends 3 residues before the CDR3 terminus, with the missing tail filled in from the germline J gene. This chain connects TRBV5-1 to TRBJ2-4; 10 nucleotides line up with TRBD2. V shed 0 bases, J shed 3 bases, and the junction held 3 bases outside the gene matches. Germline loops: CDR1 SGHRS, CDR2 YFSETQ. This CDR3 contains 16 residues. CDR3 DNA (partial): TGCGCCAGCAGCTTGGCTCCTAGCGGGGGCAAAAACATT. Translation gives CASSLAPSGGKNI. The CDR3 in full is CASSLAPSGGKNIQYF. Full variable domain (rest looked up from reference TRBV5-1 and TRBJ2-4): KAGVTQTPRYLIKTRGQQVTLSCSPISGHRSVSWYQQTPGQGLQFLFEYFSETQRNKGNFPGRFSGRQFSNSRSEMNVSTLELGDSALYLCASSLAPSGGKNIQYFGAGTRLSVL.

This clone was seen many times. The CDR3 end lies 3 residues beyond the end of the read and is filled in from the germline J gene. The sample contains more than one DNA sequence encoding this CDR3. V is TRBV7-3 and J is TRBJ2-3; D is unresolved. Trimming took off 6 bases at V and 0 bases at J, with 7 bases between the two ends. This CDR3 comprises 13 residues. CDR1 and CDR2 from the germline V gene are SGHTA and FQGTGA. CDR3 bases read: TGTGCCAGCAGATCAGGCAGCACAGATACG. Amino acid sequence: CASRSGSTDT. The CDR3 reads in full as CASRSGSTDTQYF.

This clone was seen ten or more times. An end of the junction differs from the germline gene, which may be a read error. Read sequence stops 3 residues before the CDR3 end, and the germline J gene provides the missing end. This chain joins TRBV4-2 and TRBJ1-2; 12 bases match TRBD1. CDR1 LGHNA and CDR2 YNFKEQ come from the germline V gene. This CDR3 comprises 16 residues. CDR3 region: CASSQAGTGGDYGYTF. The covered CDR3 bases are TGCGCCAGCAGCCAAGCCGGGACAGGGGGCGATTATGGC.

By sample share, this clone is medium-sized. The CDR3 goes on 3 residues after the read ends, and that part is filled in from the germline J gene. The chain is built from TRBV30 and TRBJ2-2, with D possibly TRBD2 on 5 matching bases. Trimming stripped 5 bases from V and 2 bases from J, with 15 bases between. CDR3 length equals 15 residues. The germline gives CDR1 GTSNPN, CDR2 SVGIG (reference sequence). The covered CDR3 bases are TGTGCCTGGCGACGGACTTCGAGAAACACCGGGGAG. The encoded protein is CAWRRTSRNTGE. The complete CDR3 protein is CAWRRTSRNTGELFF.

This clone was recorded many times. Read coverage stops 3 residues before the CDR3 terminus; the germline J gene supplies the remainder. This chain links TRBV20-1 with TRBJ2-3; 10 bases match TRBD2. V lost 4 bases to trimming and J lost 4 bases; unmatched junction nucleotides: 14. Germline V gene lookup returns CDR1 DFQATT and CDR2 SNEGSKA (reference sequence). There are 17 residues in the CDR3. The CDR3 sequence: CSAKQATSGLQSDTQYF. Partial CDR3 DNA: TGCAGTGCTAAACAGGCGACTAGCGGGCTGCAGTCAGATACG.

Ten or more counts support this clone. The CDR3 end is not reached by the read, which stops 3 residues before it; the germline J gene fills it in. The chain joins TRBV28 to TRBJ2-4; no firm D call. V was trimmed by 2 bases and J by 8 bases, leaving 13 bases between them. This CDR3 region has 14 residues. From germline, CDR1 is MDHEN and CDR2 SYDVKM. The CDR3 protein is CASSLGSVQDIQYF. The sequenced CDR3 bases are TGTGCCAGCAGTTTAGGATCTGTTCAGGACATT.

This clone was picked up many times. The observed sequence ends 3 residues before the CDR3 terminus, with the missing tail filled in from the germline J gene. The chain joins TRBV30 to TRBJ1-5, with D possibly matching TRBD1 (5 bases). CDR1 is GTSNPN, CDR2 SVGIG, per germline (reference sequence). The V and J ends lost 1 base and 6 bases respectively, with 13 bases between them. CDR3 length: 14 residues. CDR3 DNA (partial): TGTGCCTGGAGTGGAGGGCAGGGTGGTCAGCCC. This codes for CAWSGGQGGQP. The CDR3 reads in full as CAWSGGQGGQPQHF.

This clone was counted ten times or more. With the read ending 3 residues before the CDR3 end, the germline J gene is used to fill in that end. This chain joins TRBV5-1 and TRBJ2-1; the match to TRBD1 covers 7 bases. The germline CDR1 and CDR2 sequences are SGHRS and YFSETQ. The CDR3 covers 17 residues. V gave up 0 bases and J gave up 7 bases; unmatched junction bases: 13. CDR3 DNA (partial): TGCGCCAGCAGCTTGGAGTTTGGCAGGGGGTATTCGAATGAG. Translated, it gives CASSLEFGRGYSNE. The CDR3 in its entirety is CASSLEFGRGYSNEQFF.

There are many counts of this clone. The read terminates 3 residues ahead of where the CDR3 ends, so the germline J gene completes it. The chain is built from TRBV18 and TRBJ1-5; 9 bases are shared with TRBD1. Germline V gene lookup returns CDR1 KGHSH and CDR2 LQKENI. This CDR3 has 17 amino acids. V shed 5 bases and J 5 bases; nucleotides not matched to a gene: 13. The sequenced part of the CDR3 DNA is TGTGCCAGCTCAAGGGGACAGGGCGGGGGATTGGATCAGCCC. Its protein is CASSRGQGGGLDQP. Given in full, the CDR3 is CASSRGQGGGLDQPQHF.

As regards this clone: The read ends 3 residues before the CDR3 terminus; that terminus is restored from the germline J gene. The chain employs TRBV5-3 and TRBJ1-5; 9 nucleotides match TRBD1. TRBV5-3 is designated an ORF whose function remains uncertain. CDR3 length: 17 residues. Germline trimming cut 4 bases from V and 2 bases from J; bases unmatched to any gene: 10. The CDR3 DNA, read in part, is TGTGCCAGAAGCACAAGGGACAGGGCGAAGGGCAATCAGCCC. It is translated as CARSTRDRAKGNQP. The full-length CDR3 reads as CARSTRDRAKGNQPQHF.

This clone appeared many times. Mismatch with germline at one junction end may stem from a read error. The CDR3 is cut off 3 residues early in the read; its end comes from the germline J gene. The chain joins TRBV5-1 to TRBJ2-2; D call uncertain. This CDR3 spans 15 amino acids. Germline loops: CDR1 SGHRS, CDR2 YFSETQ. CDR3 sequence: CASTLDLSNTGELFF. Incomplete CDR3 DNA: TGCGCCAGCACCTTGGACCTATCGAACACCGGGGAG.

This clone was detected ten times or more. The chain's CDR3 is CASSESKASGSRNYNEQFF. The DNA read from the CDR3 is TGTGCCAGCAGTGAATCAAAGGCTAGCGGGAGTAGGAATTACAATGAG. The J gene is TRBJ2-1, the V gene TRBV2; the match to TRBD2 covers 10 bases. The read ends 3 residues shy of where the CDR3 ends; the end is completed using the germline J gene. CDR1 is SNHLY, CDR2 FYNNEI, per germline. The CDR3 has 19 residues. V lost 2 bases to trimming and J lost 4 bases; unmatched junction nucleotides: 14. Full variable domain (remainder filled in from reference TRBV2 and TRBJ2-1): EPEVTQTPSHQVTQMGQEVILRCVPISNHLYFYWYRQILGQKVEFLVSFYNNEISEKSEIFDDQFSVERPDGSNFTLKIRSTKLEDSAMYFCASSESKASGSRNYNEQFFGPGTRLTVL.

This clone has a count of ten or more. The read is 3 residues too short to cover the CDR3 end, so that end is filled in from the germline J gene. The chain carries TRBV7-4 and TRBJ1-6; maybe TRBD1 (6 bases). The V end was cut by 1 base, the J end by 7 bases, with 14 bases between. The germline gives CDR1 SGHVT, CDR2 SQSDAQ. The CDR3 spans 16 residues. CDR3 amino acids: CASSLVIQGNNSPLHF. The DNA read from the CDR3 is TGTGCCAGCAGCTTAGTCATCCAGGGGAACAATTCACCC. The variable domain in full, with the rest retrieved from reference TRBV7-4 and TRBJ1-6, is GAGVSQSPRYKVAKRGRDVALRCDSISGHVTLYWYRQTLGQGSEVLTYSQSDAQRDKSGRPSGRFSAERPERSVSTLKIQRTEQGDSAVYLCASSLVIQGNNSPLHFGNGTRLTVT.

This clone was detected ten times or more. Sequencing ends 3 residues short of the CDR3 end; the germline J gene provides the rest. The chain links TRBV10-1 to TRBJ2-4; TRBD2 is a possible D gene (6 bases). This CDR3 has 16 amino acids. V was clipped by 3 bases and J by 2 bases, with 14 bases between them. CDR1 WNHNN and CDR2 SYGVQD come from the germline V gene (reference sequence). The CDR3 sequence: CASSDAGIDSKNIQYF. The CDR3 bases that were read are TGCGCCAGCAGTGATGCGGGGATCGATTCCAAAAACATT.

Concerning this clone itself: The missing CDR3 end, 3 residues past where the read stops, is filled in from the germline J gene. The sample holds other DNA sequences that translate to the same CDR3. The V call is TRBV18, the J call TRBJ1-1; the match to TRBD1 covers 7 bases. Germline CDR1 reads KGHSH; CDR2 reads LQKENI. This CDR3 spans 14 amino acids. J lost 0 bases, V lost 3 bases, and 1 base had no gene match. The CDR3 protein is CASSPGQLNTEAFF. CDR3 bases read: TGTGCCAGCTCACCGGGACAGCTGAACACTGAA. Based on the CDR3 plus reference TRBV18 and TRBJ1-1, the full variable domain is NAGVMQNPRHLVRRRGQEARLRCSPMKGHSHVYWYRQLPEEGLKFMVYLQKENIIDESGMPKERFSAEFPKEGPSILRIQQVVRGDSAAYFCASSPGQLNTEAFFGQGTRLTVV.

This clone came up many times. The sequence runs out 3 residues before the end of the CDR3; the remainder is reconstructed from the germline J gene. The chain joins TRBV5-6 to TRBJ1-4, with 7 bases fitting TRBD1. V dropped 3 bases and J dropped 10; count of bases not matched to a gene: 9. Germline V gene data show CDR1 as SGHDT and CDR2 as YYEEEE. The CDR3 has 14 residues. CDR3 DNA (partial): TGTGCCAGCAGCTCCAGACAGGGAGGAGGAAAA. Translated, it gives CASSSRQGGGK. The CDR3 reads in full as CASSSRQGGGKLFF.

This clone came up a few times. Read data end 3 residues before the CDR3 end; the end is taken from the germline J gene. The V and J genes are TRBV20-1 and TRBJ2-1, with D perhaps matching TRBD2 (5 bases). Trimming took 3 bases from V and 0 from J, leaving 12 bases between them. The CDR3 is 15 residues long. Looked up from germline, CDR1 is DFQATT and CDR2 is SNEGSKA (reference sequence). The sequenced CDR3 bases are TGCAGTGCTAGCTTCCTAGCTCGCTCCTACAATGAG. Translated: CSASFLARSYNE. In full, the CDR3 reads CSASFLARSYNEQFF.

This clone was observed many times. Coverage ceases 3 residues before the CDR3 finishes, and the germline J gene fills in the end. V is TRBV7-3 and J is TRBJ1-2, with D tentatively TRBD1 (5 bases). The CDR3 totals 16 residues. In germline, CDR1 is SGHTA, CDR2 FQGTGA. Incomplete CDR3 DNA: TGTGCCAGCAGCTTAGGAGCCGGGACTGCAAACAATGAG. As protein: CASSLGAGTANNE. The CDR3 as a whole reads CASSLGAGTANNEYTF.

This clone was counted many times. The CDR3 end lies 3 residues beyond the end of the read and is filled in from the germline J gene. This chain links TRBV5-6 with TRBJ1-5; possible D gene TRBD1, 5 bases. The V gene's germline CDR1 is SGHDT and CDR2 YYEEEE. V dropped 4 bases and J dropped 2 bases, with 13 bases sitting between them. The length of the CDR3 is 15 residues. The CDR3 DNA, read in part, is TGTGCCAGCAGCGCAGGGTTATTGGGCAATCAGCCC. Protein product: CASSAGLLGNQP. Given in full, the CDR3 is CASSAGLLGNQPQHF.